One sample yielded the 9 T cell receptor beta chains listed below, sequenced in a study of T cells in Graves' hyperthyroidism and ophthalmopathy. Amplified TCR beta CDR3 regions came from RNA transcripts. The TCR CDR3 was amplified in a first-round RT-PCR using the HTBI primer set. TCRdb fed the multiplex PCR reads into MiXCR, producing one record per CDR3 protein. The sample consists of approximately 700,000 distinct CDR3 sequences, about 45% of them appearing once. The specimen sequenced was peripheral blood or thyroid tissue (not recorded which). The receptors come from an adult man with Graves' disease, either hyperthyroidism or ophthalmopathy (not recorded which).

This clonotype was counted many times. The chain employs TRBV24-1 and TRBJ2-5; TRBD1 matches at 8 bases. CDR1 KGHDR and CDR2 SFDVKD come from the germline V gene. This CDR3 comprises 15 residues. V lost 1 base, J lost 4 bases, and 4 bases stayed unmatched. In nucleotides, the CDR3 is TGTGCCACCAGTGATTTTAGGACAGGGTCAGAGACCCAGTACTTC. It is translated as CATSDFRTGSETQYF.

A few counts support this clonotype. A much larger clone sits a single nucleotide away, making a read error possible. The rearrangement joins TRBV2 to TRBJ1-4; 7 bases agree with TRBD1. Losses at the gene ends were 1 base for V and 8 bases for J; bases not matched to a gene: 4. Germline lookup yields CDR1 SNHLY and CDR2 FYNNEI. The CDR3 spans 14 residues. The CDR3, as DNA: TGTGCCAGCAGTGAAGACAGGGGAGTCGAAAAACTGTTTTTT. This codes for CASSEDRGVEKLFF.

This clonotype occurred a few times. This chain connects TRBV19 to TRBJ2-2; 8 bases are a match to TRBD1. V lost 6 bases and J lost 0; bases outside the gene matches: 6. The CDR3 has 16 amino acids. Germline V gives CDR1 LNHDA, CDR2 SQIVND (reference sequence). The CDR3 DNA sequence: TGTGCCAGTAGCCGATCAGGGGGCTCGAACACCGGGGAGCTGTTTTTT. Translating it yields CASSRSGGSNTGELFF.

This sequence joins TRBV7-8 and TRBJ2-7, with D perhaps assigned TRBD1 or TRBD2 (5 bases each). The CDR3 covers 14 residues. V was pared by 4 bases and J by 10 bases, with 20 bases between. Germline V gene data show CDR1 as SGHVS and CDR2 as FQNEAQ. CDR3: CASSYGDGGLEQYF. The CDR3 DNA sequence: TGTGCCAGCAGCTACGGGGACGGAGGACTCGAACAGTACTTC.

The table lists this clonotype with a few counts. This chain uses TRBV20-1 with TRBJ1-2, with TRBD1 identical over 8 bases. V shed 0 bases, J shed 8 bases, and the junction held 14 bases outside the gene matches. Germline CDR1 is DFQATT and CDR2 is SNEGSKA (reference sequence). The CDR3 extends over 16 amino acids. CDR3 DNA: TGCAGTGCTAGAGATTTGCTTGGGAACAGGGGGGGAGGCTACACCTTC. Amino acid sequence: CSARDLLGNRGGGYTF.

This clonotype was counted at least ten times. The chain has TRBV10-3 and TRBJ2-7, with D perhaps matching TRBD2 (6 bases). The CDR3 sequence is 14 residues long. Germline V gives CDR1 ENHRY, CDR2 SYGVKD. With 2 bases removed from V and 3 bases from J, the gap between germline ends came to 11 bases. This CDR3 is CAISEMVGGYEQYF. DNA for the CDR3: TGTGCCATCAGTGAGATGGTGGGGGGCTACGAGCAGTACTTC.

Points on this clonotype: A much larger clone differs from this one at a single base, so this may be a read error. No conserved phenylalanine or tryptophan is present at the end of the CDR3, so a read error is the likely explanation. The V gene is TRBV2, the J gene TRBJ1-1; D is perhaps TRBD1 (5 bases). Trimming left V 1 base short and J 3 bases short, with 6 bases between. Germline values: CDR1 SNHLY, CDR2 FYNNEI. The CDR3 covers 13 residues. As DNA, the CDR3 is TGTGCCAGCAGTGAAGGCAGGGACACTGAAGCTTTCCTT. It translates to CASSEGRDTEAFL.

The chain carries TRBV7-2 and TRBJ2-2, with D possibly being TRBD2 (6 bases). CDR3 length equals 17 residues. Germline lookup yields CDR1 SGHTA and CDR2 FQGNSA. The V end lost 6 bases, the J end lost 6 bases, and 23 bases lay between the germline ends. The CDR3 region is CASSYSSGLAYAGELFF. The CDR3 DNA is TGTGCCAGCAGTTACTCGTCGGGGCTAGCGTATGCCGGGGAGCTGTTTTTT.

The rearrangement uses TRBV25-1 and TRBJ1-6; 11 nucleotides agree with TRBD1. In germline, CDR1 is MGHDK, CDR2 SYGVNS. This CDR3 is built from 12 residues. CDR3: CAIGTGGSPLHF. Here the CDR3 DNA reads TGTGCTATTGGGACAGGGGGTTCACCCCTCCACTTT.